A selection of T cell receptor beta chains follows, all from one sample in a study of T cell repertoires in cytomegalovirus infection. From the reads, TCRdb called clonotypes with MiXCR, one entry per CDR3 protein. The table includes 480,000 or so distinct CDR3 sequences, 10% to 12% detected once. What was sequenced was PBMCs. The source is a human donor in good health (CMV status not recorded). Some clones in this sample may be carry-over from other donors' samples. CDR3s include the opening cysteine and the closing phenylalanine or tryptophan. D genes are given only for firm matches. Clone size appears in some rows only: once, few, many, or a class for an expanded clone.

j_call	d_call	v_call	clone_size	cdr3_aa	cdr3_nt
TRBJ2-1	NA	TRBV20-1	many	CSAPPLGASNEQFF	TGCAGTGCCCCACCTCTTGGAGCCTCCAATGAGCAGTTCTTC
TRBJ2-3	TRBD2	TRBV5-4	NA	CASSRWLAASTDTQYF	TGTGCCAGCAGCCGGTGGCTAGCGGCTAGCACAGATACGCAGTATTTT
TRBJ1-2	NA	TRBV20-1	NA	CSARSPNYGYTF	TGCAGTGCTAGATCCCCGAATTATGGCTACACCTTC
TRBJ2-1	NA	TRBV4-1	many	CASSQGQDIRQPSYNEQFF	TGCGCCAGCAGCCAAGGTCAAGATATTAGACAGCCGTCCTACAATGAGCAGTTCTTC
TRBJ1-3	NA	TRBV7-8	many	CASSFRARGVSGNTIYF	TGTGCCAGCAGCTTTAGGGCGCGGGGGGTCTCTGGAAACACCATATATTTT
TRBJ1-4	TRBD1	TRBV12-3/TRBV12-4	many	CASRGQETEKLFF	TGTGCCAGCAGGGGACAGGAGACTGAAAAACTGTTTTTT
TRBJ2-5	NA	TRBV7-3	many	CASSPPGVETQYF	TGTGCCAGCAGCCCTCCAGGGGTGGAGACCCAGTACTTC
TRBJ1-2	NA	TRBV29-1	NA	CSVDLQGAVYGYTF	TGCAGCGTTGATTTACAGGGAGCGGTCTATGGCTACACCTTC
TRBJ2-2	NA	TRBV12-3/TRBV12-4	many	CASRLWTGNTGELFF	TGTGCCAGCAGGCTATGGACGGGAAACACCGGGGAGCTGTTTTTT
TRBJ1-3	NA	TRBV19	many	CASSIGSQGRNTIYF	TGTGCCAGTAGTATAGGATCGCAGGGGCGAAACACCATATATTTT
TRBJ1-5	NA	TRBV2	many	CASSASRGSNQPQHF	TGTGCCAGCAGTGCCTCTCGGGGGAGCAATCAGCCCCAGCATTTT
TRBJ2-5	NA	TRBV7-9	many	CASSYTRGAETQYF	TGTGCCAGCAGCTATACTAGGGGGGCAGAGACCCAGTACTTC
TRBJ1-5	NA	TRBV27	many	CASNQRGSNQPQHF	TGTGCCAGCAATCAGCGGGGTAGCAATCAGCCCCAGCATTTT
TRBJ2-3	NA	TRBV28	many	CASSSPGTSTDTQYF	TGTGCCAGCAGTTCCCCCGGGACTAGCACAGATACGCAGTATTTT
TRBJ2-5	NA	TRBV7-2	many	CASSLSGSAGETQYF	TGTGCCAGCAGCCTCTCGGGCAGCGCGGGAGAGACCCAGTACTTC
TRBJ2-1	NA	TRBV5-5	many	CASSLFAWEDNEQFF	TGTGCCAGCAGCTTGTTCGCATGGGAGGACAATGAGCAGTTCTTC
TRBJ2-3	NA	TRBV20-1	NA	CSARIGDTQYF	TGCAGTGCTAGAATAGGGGATACGCAGTATTTT
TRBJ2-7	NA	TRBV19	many	CASSIAGVAYEQYF	TGTGCCAGTAGTATAGCGGGAGTAGCCTACGAGCAGTACTTC
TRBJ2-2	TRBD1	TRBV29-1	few	CSVGGQATNTGELFF	TGCAGCGTCGGCGGACAGGCAACGAACACCGGGGAGCTGTTTTTT
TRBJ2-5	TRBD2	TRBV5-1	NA	CASSLVRTSETQYF	TGCGCCAGCAGCTTGGTGCGGACTAGCGAGACCCAGTACTTC
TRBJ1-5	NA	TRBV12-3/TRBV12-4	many	CASSSGQGPPQPQHF	TGTGCCAGCAGTTCCGGACAAGGCCCCCCTCAGCCCCAGCATTTT
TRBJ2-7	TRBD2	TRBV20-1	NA	CSARGLAGVFYEQYF	TGCAGTGCCCGGGGGCTAGCGGGAGTTTTTTACGAGCAGTACTTC
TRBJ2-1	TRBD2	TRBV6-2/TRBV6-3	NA	CASSYGLAPNEQFF	TGTGCCAGCAGTTACGGACTAGCCCCTAATGAGCAGTTCTTC
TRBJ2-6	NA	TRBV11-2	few	CASSLGRWTIRKTASGANVLTF	TGTGCCAGCAGCTTAGGCCGATGGACTATCCGCAAAACCGCCTCTGGGGCCAACGTCCTGACTTTC
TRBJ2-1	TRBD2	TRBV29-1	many	CSVEEASGAYNEQFF	TGCAGCGTTGAAGAGGCTAGCGGGGCTTACAATGAGCAGTTCTTC
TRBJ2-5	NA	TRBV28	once	CASSLTGGGDLQETQYF	TGTGCCAGCAGTCTAACAGGGGGGGGGGATCTACAAGAGACCCAGTACTTC
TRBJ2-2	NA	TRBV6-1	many	CASSEAPVIGELFF	TGTGCCAGCAGTGAAGCCCCAGTGATCGGGGAGCTGTTTTTT
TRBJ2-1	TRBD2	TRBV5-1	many	CASSFPGLAGGNNEQFF	TGCGCCAGCAGCTTCCCGGGACTAGCGGGAGGCAACAATGAGCAGTTCTTC
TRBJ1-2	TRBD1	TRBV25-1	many	CASRGQGSYGYTF	TGTGCCAGCAGGGGACAGGGGAGCTATGGCTACACCTTC
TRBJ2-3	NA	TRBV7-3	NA	CASSSGTLRFADTQYF	TGTGCCAGCAGCTCGGGAACCCTGAGGTTCGCAGATACGCAGTATTTT
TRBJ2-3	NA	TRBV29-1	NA	CSVEGAPRGTDTQYF	TGCAGCGTTGAAGGGGCTCCTCGAGGCACAGATACGCAGTATTTT
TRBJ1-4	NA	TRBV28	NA	CASSLERGAVNEKQFF	TGTGCCAGCAGTTTAGAGCGGGGGGCGGTCAATGAAAAACAGTTTTTT
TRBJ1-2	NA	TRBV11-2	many	CASSSAGGWGDGYTF	TGTGCCAGCAGCTCCGCGGGGGGTTGGGGCGATGGCTACACCTTC
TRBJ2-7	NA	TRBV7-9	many	CASSLLGTGPYEQYF	TGTGCCAGCAGCTTATTGGGGACGGGGCCCTACGAGCAGTACTTC
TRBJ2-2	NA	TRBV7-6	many	CASSLRQGFTGELFF	TGTGCCAGCAGCTTAAGGCAGGGCTTCACCGGGGAGCTGTTTTTT
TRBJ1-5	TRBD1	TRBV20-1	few	CSASRGPGNQPQHF	TGCAGTGCTAGTAGGGGGCCGGGGAATCAGCCCCAGCATTTT
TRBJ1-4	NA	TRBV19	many	CASSSRQETNEKLFF	TGTGCCAGTAGTTCGCGACAGGAGACTAATGAAAAACTGTTTTTT
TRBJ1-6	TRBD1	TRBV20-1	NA	CSARDYRGPSPLHF	TGCAGTGCTAGAGATTACAGGGGGCCTTCACCCCTCCACTTT
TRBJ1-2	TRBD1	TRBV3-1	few	CASSPGTGELGGYTF	TGTGCCAGCAGCCCTGGGACAGGGGAACTGGGAGGCTACACCTTC
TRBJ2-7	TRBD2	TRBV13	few	CASSSLDLSAGGPDEQYF	TGTGCCAGCAGCTCCCTAGATCTCTCAGCGGGAGGGCCGGACGAGCAGTACTTC
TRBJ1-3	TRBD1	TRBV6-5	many	CASSSGGTGNTIYF	TGTGCCAGCAGTTCAGGGGGTACGGGAAACACCATATATTTT
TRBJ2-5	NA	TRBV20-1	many	CSARPPGSGETQYF	TGCAGTGCTAGGCCCCCGGGATCGGGGGAGACCCAGTACTTC
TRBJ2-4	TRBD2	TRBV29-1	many	CSVDGGENIQYF	TGCAGCGTTGATGGGGGGGAAAACATTCAGTACTTC
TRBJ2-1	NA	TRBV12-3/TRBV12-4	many	CASSIPPGYNEQFF	TGTGCCAGCAGTATTCCGCCGGGGTACAATGAGCAGTTCTTC
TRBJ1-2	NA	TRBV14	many	CASSRLTVLDGYTF	TGTGCCAGCAGCCGACTAACAGTGCTTGACGGCTACACCTTC
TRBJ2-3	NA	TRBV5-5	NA	CASSLYFLVQYTDTQYF	TGTGCCAGCAGCTTGTATTTTTTGGTACAGTACACAGATACGCAGTATTTT
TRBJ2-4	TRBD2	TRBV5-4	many	CASSIWTSGRYIQYF	TGTGCCAGCAGCATCTGGACTAGCGGGAGGTACATTCAGTACTTC
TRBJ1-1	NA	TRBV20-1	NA	CSAKQGPMNTEAFF	TGCAGTGCTAAACAGGGACCCATGAACACTGAAGCTTTCTTT
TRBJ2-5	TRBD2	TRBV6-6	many	CASSQTSGRETQYF	TGTGCCAGCAGCCAGACTAGCGGGCGAGAGACCCAGTACTTC
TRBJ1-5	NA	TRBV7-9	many	CASSPFADSGNQPQHF	TGTGCCAGCAGCCCCTTCGCAGACAGTGGCAATCAGCCCCAGCATTTT
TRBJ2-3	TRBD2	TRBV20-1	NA	CSATRPTSGTTDTQYF	TGCAGTGCCACCCGTCCGACTAGCGGGACGACAGATACGCAGTATTTT
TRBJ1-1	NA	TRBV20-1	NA	CSARGGEGTEAFF	TGCAGCGCTAGGGGGGGGGAGGGGACTGAAGCTTTCTTT
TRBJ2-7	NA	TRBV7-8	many	CASSASSYEQYF	TGTGCCAGCAGCGCAAGCTCCTACGAGCAGTACTTC
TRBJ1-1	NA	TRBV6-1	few	CASSMVARETEAFF	TGTGCCAGCAGTATGGTCGCCCGGGAGACTGAAGCTTTCTTT
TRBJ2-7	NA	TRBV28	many	CASRPLWGVRYEQYF	TGTGCCAGCAGACCGTTGTGGGGGGTTCGGTACGAGCAGTACTTC